This record looks at one TCR beta chain sequence and its context. Its cognate antigen is unknown. The entry originates in a study of tumor-infiltrating lymphocytes in localized non-small cell lung cancer. Turning to the study itself: The cohort mixed smokers and never-smokers, several histologies, and some post-neoadjuvant-chemotherapy samples. Tumor tissue and non-adjacent uninvolved lung came from each patient.

This table comes from immunoSEQ multiplex PCR, and its TCRdb copy is limited to in-frame clones, with some not included. Found here are over 9,000 clones, roughly 89% of them singletons; the top ten hold 6.5% to 8.5%. Study-level points and caveats: Technical variation could not be separated from intratumor heterogeneity here. No T-cell fraction difference was seen between IM1 and IM2 tumors.

The clonotype comes from a human donor with non-small cell lung cancer. Sequenced material: lung tumor tissue.

Here the CDR3 reads CASSLVGGRSTDTQYF. DNA of the CDR3: TGTGCCAGCAGCTTAGTGGGGGGGAGAAGCACAGATACGCAGTATTTT. This chain uses TRBV7-6 with TRBJ2-3; 7 bases line up with TRBD2. The CDR3 is 16 amino acids. With 1 base clipped from V and 0 bases from J, the junction kept 4 bases outside the gene matches. From germline, CDR1 is SGHVS and CDR2 FNYEAQ.